The T cell receptor (beta chain) under discussion was sequenced for a study of blood T cell repertoires in COVID-19. Overall study: The United States, Italy and Spain supplied acute and convalescent COVID-19 samples. In each case, the material was cDNA or gDNA derived from T cells, B-cell-depleted T cells, or PBMCs.

This clone appeared once. Source study methods: Scientists estimated how many nucleated cells there were by amplifying reference gene primers. The data were produced by immunoSEQ multiplex PCR, yet TCRdb's version contains in-frame clones alone and is incomplete. V and J calls and clone size are copied from that table; D and trimming were computed from the DNA. Among tens of thousands of clones listed, 82% were seen once. Germline lookup yields CDR1 SGHRS and CDR2 YFSETQ. Trimming cost V 5 bases and J 6 bases; bases outside gene matches: 11. The CDR3 is made up of 15 amino acids. J is TRBJ2-5 and V is TRBV5-1; TRBD1 matches 9 bases. The sequenced material came from peripheral blood. The TCR was taken from a woman aged 55-69 years with acute or convalescent COVID-19. In DNA form, the CDR3 reads TGCGCCAGCAGGGCCCCGGACAGGGGTTCGAAGACCCAGTACTTC. This translates into CASRAPDRGSKTQYF.